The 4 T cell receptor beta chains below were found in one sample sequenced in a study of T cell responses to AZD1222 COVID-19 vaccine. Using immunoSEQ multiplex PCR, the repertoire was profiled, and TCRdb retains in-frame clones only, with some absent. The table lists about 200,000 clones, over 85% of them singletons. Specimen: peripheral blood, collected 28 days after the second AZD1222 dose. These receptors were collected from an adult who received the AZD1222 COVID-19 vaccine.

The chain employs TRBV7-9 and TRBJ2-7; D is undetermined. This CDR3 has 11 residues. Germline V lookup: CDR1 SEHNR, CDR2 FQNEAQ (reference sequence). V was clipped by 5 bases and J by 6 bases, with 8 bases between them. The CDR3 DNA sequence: TGTGCCAGCAGCCTAGGCCTCGAGCAGTACTTC. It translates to CASSLGLEQYF.

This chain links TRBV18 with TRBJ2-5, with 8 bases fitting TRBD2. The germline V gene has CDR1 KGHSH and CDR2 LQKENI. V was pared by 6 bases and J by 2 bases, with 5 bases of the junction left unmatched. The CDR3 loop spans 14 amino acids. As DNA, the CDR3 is TGTGCCAGCTCCCGGGGGGGGACTCAAGAGACCCAGTACTTC. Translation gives CASSRGGTQETQYF.

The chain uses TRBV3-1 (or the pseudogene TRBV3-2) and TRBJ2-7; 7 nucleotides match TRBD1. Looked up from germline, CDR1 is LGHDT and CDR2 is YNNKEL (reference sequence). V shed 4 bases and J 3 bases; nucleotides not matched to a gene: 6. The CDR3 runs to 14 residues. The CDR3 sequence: CASSPGQANYEQYF. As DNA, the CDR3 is TGTGCCAGCAGCCCAGGACAGGCAAACTACGAGCAGTACTTC.

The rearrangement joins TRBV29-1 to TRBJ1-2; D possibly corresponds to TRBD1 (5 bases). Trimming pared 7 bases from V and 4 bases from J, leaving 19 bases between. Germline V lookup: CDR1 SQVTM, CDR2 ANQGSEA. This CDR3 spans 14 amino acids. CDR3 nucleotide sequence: TGCAGCGCCCCCGGTGGGGGAAGCGCCTATGGCTACACCTTC. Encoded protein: CSAPGGGSAYGYTF.